The 17 T cell receptor beta chains listed next were all sequenced from one sample in a study of beta chain features in type 1 diabetes. Sequencing targeted expressed TCRB transcripts, as all isolated RNA had been reverse transcribed. Clones were read by immunoSEQ multiplex PCR, and TCRdb kept only the in-frame ones, dropping some. The top ten hold roughly 0.94% of the sample, which has around 300,000 clones, approximately 8.1% seen once. What was sequenced was central memory CD4+ T cells from blood. Receptors were obtained from a young woman in good health.

The chain carries TRBV4-1 and TRBJ1-6, with D unclear. Germline assignment: CDR1 MGHRA and CDR2 YSYEKL. This CDR3 region has 12 residues. V was shortened by 4 bases and J by 9 bases, with 7 bases between the two germline ends. The CDR3 loop reads CASSPPRSPLHF. The DNA of the CDR3 is TGCGCCAGCAGCCCGCCCCGTTCACCCCTCCACTTT.

This clone was seen more than once but under ten times. The chain has TRBV7-2 and TRBJ2-4; 7 bases fit TRBD2. J gave up 16 bases and V 3 bases, and 18 bases lay outside the gene matches. The CDR3 is 15 amino acids. CDR1 SGHTA and CDR2 FQGNSA come from the germline V gene. CDR3 protein: CASSFGVGGGWIPYF. The CDR3 region has the DNA TGTGCCAGCAGCTTCGGGGTGGGCGGGGGTTGGATCCCTTACTTC.

A few counts support this clone. The CDR3 nucleotides are TGTGCCAGCAGACAAGACAGGGCTGGCACCGGGGAGCTGTTTTTT. This gives the protein CASRQDRAGTGELFF. The genes are TRBV2 and TRBJ2-2, with 7 nucleotides matching TRBD1. The CDR3 spans 15 residues. V was pared by 6 bases and J by 4 bases, with 8 bases of the junction left unmatched. Germline assignment: CDR1 SNHLY and CDR2 FYNNEI.

The chain has TRBV14 and TRBJ2-7; D remains unclear. Trimming cost V 3 bases and J 1 base, with 7 bases left between them. The V gene's germline CDR1 is SGHDN and CDR2 FVKESK. The CDR3 contains 13 residues. The CDR3 coding sequence is TGTGCCAGCAGCCAGAGGATGTCCTACGAGCAGTACTTC. Protein sequence: CASSQRMSYEQYF.

This clone was recorded at least ten times. This chain uses TRBV5-1 with TRBJ2-5; 12 bases are a match to TRBD2. The germline gives CDR1 SGHRS, CDR2 YFSETQ. The CDR3 consists of 16 residues. V dropped 4 bases and J dropped 1; count of bases not matched to a gene: 5. The DNA for the CDR3 is TGCGCCAGCAGCAACGGACTAGCGGGACTCCAAGAGACCCAGTACTTC. This sequence encodes CASSNGLAGLQETQYF.

This clone turned up a few times. The chain employs TRBV5-1 and TRBJ1-6; D is unclear. Trimming cost V 0 bases and J 5 bases, with 9 bases left between them. Germline-derived CDR1 and CDR2 are SGHRS and YFSETQ. This CDR3 is built from 15 residues. CDR3 sequence: CASSLAPVNNSPLHF. The CDR3 region has the DNA TGCGCCAGCAGCTTGGCTCCAGTCAATAATTCACCCCTCCACTTT.

This clone appeared once. The chain couples TRBV11-2 to TRBJ2-1; 10 bases agree with TRBD1. CDR1 SGHAT and CDR2 FQNNGV come from the germline V gene. Trimming at V came to 1 base and at J to 9 bases, leaving 9 bases not matched to a gene. The CDR3 covers 16 residues. Written as DNA, the CDR3 is TGTGCCAGCAGCTTAGCCCCCGGGACAGGGGTCAGTGAGCAGTTCTTC. It encodes CASSLAPGTGVSEQFF.

This clone was seen a few times. This chain links TRBV4-3 with TRBJ2-7; no firm D call. In germline, CDR1 is LGHNA, CDR2 YSLEER. The CDR3 is 17 residues long. Trimming removed 3 bases from V and 1 base from J, with 19 bases in between. The CDR3 reads CASSHPHWTPRSYEQYF. The CDR3 DNA reads TGCGCCAGCAGCCATCCGCATTGGACGCCAAGATCCTACGAGCAGTACTTC.

V and J are TRBV5-1 and TRBJ2-1; tentatively, D is TRBD1 (6 bases). Between the trimmed V and J ends, which lost 4 bases and 5 bases, there was a span of 10 bases. This CDR3 contains 13 residues. Germline CDR1 SGHRS, CDR2 YFSETQ. CDR3 protein: CASSGGQNNEQFF. The DNA of the CDR3 is TGCGCCAGCAGCGGCGGACAGAACAATGAGCAGTTCTTC.

This clone was seen a handful of times. The rearrangement uses TRBV29-1 and TRBJ1-4; perhaps TRBD1 as D (5 bases). The CDR3 has 12 residues. The ends were cut back, 8 bases at V and 8 bases at J, with 15 bases in the middle. Germline V gives CDR1 SQVTM, CDR2 ANQGSEA. This CDR3 is CSWRDTGEKLFF. CDR3 coding DNA: TGCAGCTGGCGAGATACAGGCGAAAAACTGTTTTTT.

J is TRBJ2-6 and V is TRBV14; 7 bases are shared with TRBD2. V lost 4 bases and J lost 3; bases outside the gene matches: 15. The CDR3 extends over 19 amino acids. Germline lookup yields CDR1 SGHDN and CDR2 FVKESK. The CDR3 protein is CASSRVSGRGRGGANVLTF. The CDR3 DNA reads TGTGCCAGCAGCCGGGTTTCAGGTCGCGGGAGAGGTGGGGCCAACGTCCTGACTTTC.

V is TRBV28 and J is TRBJ2-7; 7 nucleotides agree with TRBD1. V was pared by 1 base and J by 2 bases, with 2 bases of the junction left unmatched. The CDR3 has 14 amino acids. The germline V gene has CDR1 MDHEN and CDR2 SYDVKM. CDR3 residues: CASSLSTGAYEQYV. The CDR3 DNA sequence: TGTGCCAGCAGTTTATCTACAGGGGCCTACGAGCAGTACGTC.

The V call is TRBV5-6, the J call TRBJ2-1, with 10 bases identical to TRBD2. Trimming cost V 4 bases and J 2 bases; bases outside gene matches: 6. Germline CDR1 is SGHDT and CDR2 is YYEEEE. The CDR3 runs to 16 residues. The CDR3 region is CASSNFGTSAYNEQFF. The CDR3 region has the DNA TGTGCCAGCAGCAACTTCGGGACTAGCGCCTACAATGAGCAGTTCTTC.

The CDR3 protein is CASERGNYGYTF. CDR3 DNA sequence: TGTGCCAGCGAGAGGGGGAACTATGGCTACACCTTC. The chain is built from TRBV9 and TRBJ1-2; D might be TRBD1 (6 bases). The CDR3 is 12 amino acids. The germline gives CDR1 SGDLS, CDR2 YYNGEE. Trimming took off 7 bases at V and 2 bases at J, with 9 bases between the two ends.

This clone was seen more than once but under ten times. The rearrangement links TRBV11-3 to TRBJ2-3; 9 bases are a match to TRBD2. From germline, CDR1 is SGHNT and CDR2 YENEEA. The ends lost 1 base at V and 2 bases at J; junction bases unmatched: 4. This CDR3 is 16 amino acids long. CDR3 sequence: CASSLGGTSPTDTQYF. The CDR3 nucleotides read TGTGCCAGCAGCTTAGGTGGGACTAGCCCCACAGATACGCAGTATTTT.

The J gene is TRBJ2-5, the V gene TRBV7-9; 15 bases match TRBD2. CDR1 SEHNR and CDR2 FQNEAQ come from the germline V gene (reference sequence). CDR3 length equals 14 residues. The J segment lost 8 bases and the V segment lost 5 bases, leaving 3 bases of the junction unmatched. CDR3 protein: CASSTGLAGGTQYF. The CDR3 coding sequence is TGTGCCAGCAGCACGGGACTAGCGGGAGGAACCCAGTACTTC. Supplemented by reference TRBV7-9 and TRBJ2-5, the full variable domain reads DTGVSQNPRHKITKRGQNVTFRCDPISEHNRLYWYRQTLGQGPEFLTYFQNEAQLEKSRLLSDRFSAERPKGSFSTLEIQRTEQGDSAMYLCASSTGLAGGTQYFGPGTRLLVL.

This clone showed up just a few times. The chain uses TRBV7-2 and TRBJ2-2, with D maybe TRBD1 (5 bases). The V end lost 5 bases, the J end lost 6 bases, and 13 bases lay between the germline ends. Germline loops: CDR1 SGHTA, CDR2 FQGNSA. The CDR3 totals 14 residues. The chain's CDR3 is CASSLRVLPGELFF. CDR3 bases: TGTGCCAGCAGCCTCAGGGTTCTTCCCGGGGAGCTGTTTTTT. Looking up the rest from reference TRBV7-2 and TRBJ2-2 gives the full variable domain: GAGVSQSPSNKVTEKGKDVELRCDPISGHTALYWYRQSLGQGLEFLIYFQGNSAPDKSGLPSDRFSAERTGGSVSTLTIQRTQQEDSAVYLCASSLRVLPGELFFGEGSRLTVL.